The rows below give T cell receptor beta chains drawn from one sample of a study of memory CD4+ T cells and cytomegalovirus serostatus. Profiling relied on immunoSEQ multiplex PCR, and the TCRdb table lists in-frame clones only, not all of them. Counted here are 50,000 to 65,000 clones, 70% to 80% occurring once; the ten biggest clones make up 0.88%. Sequencing was carried out using memory CD4+ T cells from blood. The receptors come from an adult in good health and CMV-seronegative. Both conserved end residues are part of each CDR3. D genes are given only for firm matches. Clone size, where shown, is once, few, many, or a class for clones that have expanded.

clone_size,v_call,j_call,d_call,cdr3_nt,cdr3_aa
NA,TRBV6-6,TRBJ2-3,NA,TGTGCCAGCAGCCCCCAGATCCGCACAGATACGCAGTATTTT,CASSPQIRTDTQYF
NA,TRBV29-1,TRBJ1-3,NA,TGCAGCGTTCAAGAGGGAAACACCATATATTTT,CSVQEGNTIYF
NA,TRBV7-3,TRBJ2-5,TRBD2,TGTGCCAGCAGCTCGATGGGGACTAGCTTGGAGACCCAGTACTTC,CASSSMGTSLETQYF
NA,TRBV21-1,TRBJ1-1,NA,TGTGCCAGCAGCAATTCCTCGCTAGGGCCTATACCCACTGAAGCTTTCTTT,CASSNSSLGPIPTEAFF
NA,TRBV6-1,TRBJ1-3,NA,TGTGCCAGCAGTGAGGTCTTATCTGGAAACACCATATATTTT,CASSEVLSGNTIYF
NA,TRBV7-2,TRBJ1-5,TRBD1,TGTGCCAGCAGCTTCCCAGAGGGGGCACGAGGTCAGCCCCAGCATTTT,CASSFPEGARGQPQHF
once,TRBV7-6,TRBJ1-5,NA,TGTGCCAGCAGCTCCCGGGCGGGGGGAGGCAATCAGCCCCAGCATTTT,CASSSRAGGGNQPQHF
NA,TRBV27,TRBJ1-4,NA,TGTGCCAGCAGTGGGGGTAGGACAGAGAACGAAAAACTGTTTTTT,CASSGGRTENEKLFF
NA,TRBV27,TRBJ2-7,NA,TGTGCCAGCAGTTTGACATACTCGGGCAACTCCTACGAGCAGTACTTC,CASSLTYSGNSYEQYF
NA,TRBV7-9,TRBJ1-1,TRBD1,TGTGCCAGCAGCTCCCCGACAGGGATGAACACTGAAGCTTTCTTT,CASSSPTGMNTEAFF
few,TRBV2,TRBJ1-2,NA,TGTGCCAGCATGGGGGGGGCAGCAAACTATGGCTACACCTTC,CASMGGAANYGYTF
NA,TRBV7-3,TRBJ2-3,TRBD2,TGTGCCAGCAGCCTAGGACTAGCGGGGGGGACAGATACGCAGTATTTT,CASSLGLAGGTDTQYF
NA,TRBV11-2,TRBJ2-3,NA,TGTGCCAGCACCTTTCAGGGGATCACAGATACGCAGTATTTT,CASTFQGITDTQYF
NA,TRBV14,TRBJ2-5,TRBD2,TGTGCCAGCAGCCCTGGACGGGTCCTAGCGGTCCAAGAGACCCAGTACTTC,CASSPGRVLAVQETQYF
NA,TRBV19,TRBJ1-5,NA,TGTGCCAGTAGTACACAGGCTAGCAATCAGCCCCAGCATTTT,CASSTQASNQPQHF
NA,TRBV19,TRBJ1-5,NA,TGTGCCAGTAGGAGAGAGTATAGCAATCAGCCCCAGCATTTT,CASRREYSNQPQHF